The source of this T cell receptor beta chain is a study of T cell repertoires in cytomegalovirus infection (dated by TCRdb to the late 2010s). About the full investigation: Donor HLA type was relevant to the analysis, because carriage of CMV infection together with the matching HLA type was indicated by public TCR beta signatures. Here is what the overall study found, with its caveats: In the ex vivo response, HLA-C-restricted CMV-specific TCR beta clonotypes were dominant, and in two of eight donors the single most frequent clonotype came from this HLA-C-restricted group. Cumulative frequency of public TCR beta family members discriminated carriers of CMV infection plus the relevant HLA type in this cohort and an independent roughly 350-donor cohort.

This clonotype occurred a few times. The target of this receptor is not known. Per-nucleotide qualities are absent, and no much larger clonotype sits a single base away. Sequenced on an Illumina HiSeq 1500. Using fastp at Q25 and MiXCR, TCRdb reprocessed the public reads and kept productive beta chains. Each entry merges the rows of one CDR3 protein and shows their most common DNA and genes. The sample profile shows over 300,000 distinct CDR3 sequences; 9.5% of them were found once. The top ten clonotypes cover around 4.5% of the sample. The germline V gene encodes CDR1 MNHNY and CDR2 SVGAGI (reference sequence). Between the V and J ends, shortened by 5 bases and 2 bases respectively, the junction contains 13 bases. The CDR3, cysteine through phenylalanine, is 14 amino acids long. Only the CDR3 part of the read is kept: 42 bases, read in frame from the first base.

This TCR was sampled from a human donor in good health (CMV status not recorded). Some clones in this sample may be carry-over from other donors' samples. The chain couples TRBV6-6 to TRBJ2-7, with TRBD1 as a weak D call on 6 bases. The sample was PBMCs. The CDR3 protein is CASSNPGQAYEQYF. The bases are TGTGCCAGCAGTAACCCGGGACAAGCCTACGAGCAGTACTTC.